Each of the 8 T cell receptor beta chains below was sequenced from the same sample in a study of blood T cell repertoires in COVID-19. This table comes from immunoSEQ multiplex PCR, and its TCRdb copy is limited to in-frame clones, with some not included. The data contain about 55,000 clones, 70% to 85% of them singletons. Sequencing was done on a sample of peripheral blood. These receptors came from a man older than 75 with COVID-19, enrolled during active disease.

The table lists this clone with a few counts. The chain recombines TRBV10-2 with TRBJ1-5, with D possibly being TRBD1 (5 bases). The CDR3 consists of 15 residues. V lost 5 bases, J lost 3 bases, and 14 bases lay in between. Germline assignment: CDR1 WSHSY and CDR2 SAAADI. In DNA form, the CDR3 reads TGCGCCAGCAGTTACCTGGGGGGAAACAATCAGCCCCAGCATTTT. Protein: CASSYLGGNNQPQHF.

V and J are TRBV9 and TRBJ2-5; TRBD1 is a possible D gene (6 bases). The CDR3 covers 9 residues. Germline assignment: CDR1 SGDLS and CDR2 YYNGEE. CDR3: CAGAETQYF. CDR3 bases: TGTGCGGGGGCGGAGACCCAGTACTTC. Based on the CDR3 plus reference TRBV9 and TRBJ2-5, the full variable domain is DSGVTQTPKHLITATGQRVTLRCSPRSGDLSVYWYQQSLDQGLQFLIQYYNGEERAKGNILERFSAQQFPDLHSELNLSSLELGDSALYFCAGAETQYFGPGTRLLVL.

The chain joins TRBV2 to TRBJ1-2, with 9 bases aligning to TRBD1. CDR1 SNHLY and CDR2 FYNNEI come from the germline V gene. The CDR3 is made up of 13 amino acids. Trimming cost V 6 bases and J 8 bases; bases outside gene matches: 7. Here the CDR3 reads CASSGGTGIGYTF. The CDR3 coding sequence is TGTGCCAGCAGCGGGGGGACAGGGATAGGCTACACCTTC.

V is TRBV10-3 and J is TRBJ1-2; D remains unclear. This CDR3 spans 12 amino acids. Between the trimmed V and J ends, which lost 8 bases and 4 bases, there was a span of 11 bases. Germline V gene lookup returns CDR1 ENHRY and CDR2 SYGVKD. The CDR3 coding sequence is TGTGCCATCGGCCGGGAGAGCTATGGCTACACCTTC. Protein: CAIGRESYGYTF.

The gene calls are TRBV7-2 and TRBJ2-6; D may be TRBD1 (6 bases). This CDR3 region has 18 residues. Deletions cut 5 bases from V and 0 bases from J, with 17 bases between. Germline V gene data show CDR1 as SGHTA and CDR2 as FQGNSA. This chain's CDR3 is CASSRSPGESSGANVLTF. CDR3 DNA sequence: TGTGCCAGCAGCCGGAGCCCAGGGGAAAGCTCTGGGGCCAACGTCCTGACTTTC.

V and J are TRBV10-1 and TRBJ1-2; D is unresolved. V dropped 8 bases and J dropped 7 bases, with 17 bases sitting between them. CDR3 length equals 13 residues. Germline loops: CDR1 WNHNN, CDR2 SYGVQD (reference sequence). CDR3 coding DNA: TGCGCCAGCTGGGATCAATCGGGGTCTGGCTACACCTTC. This codes for CASWDQSGSGYTF.

The J gene is TRBJ1-3, the V gene TRBV12-3 or TRBV12-4, with D uncertain. The CDR3 loop spans 13 amino acids. Trimming took off 6 bases at V and 3 bases at J, with 9 bases between the two ends. CDR3 region: CASSLFFGNTIYF. The CDR3 nucleotides are TGTGCCAGCAGCCTATTTTTTGGAAACACCATATATTTT.

V gene TRBV5-1 combines with J gene TRBJ2-1; perhaps TRBD1 as D (6 bases). The CDR3 spans 13 residues. The V end was cut by 3 bases, the J end by 5 bases, with 9 bases between. Germline V gene data show CDR1 as SGHRS and CDR2 as YFSETQ. The CDR3 sequence: CASSSSGDNEQFF. In nucleotides, the CDR3 is TGCGCCAGCAGCTCCTCAGGGGACAATGAGCAGTTCTTC.